Listed below are T cell receptor beta chains from one sample, sequenced in a study of T-cell memory formation after mild COVID-19. From the 5' RACE reads, TCRdb called clonotypes with MiXCR, one entry per CDR3 protein. The table shows 400,000 to 500,000 distinct CDR3 sequences, with more than 20% occurring only once. The sequencing input was PBMCs or a T cell subset sorted from them (not recorded which). These receptors all stem from an adult woman who had mild COVID-19 (a few samples of this study predate the infection). Cell type and time point are not known. Both conserved end residues are part of each CDR3. D genes are given only for firm matches. Expanded clones are given a class, and other clones once, few, many or no size at all.

abundance: few; d_gene: TRBD2; v_gene: TRBV7-2; j_gene: TRBJ2-5; CDR3nt: TGTGCCAGCAGCTCCGCTTTATGGGCGGGAGCTGAGACCCAGTACTTC; CDR3aa: CASSSALWAGAETQYF
abundance: NA; d_gene: NA; v_gene: TRBV19; j_gene: TRBJ1-5; CDR3nt: TGTGCCAGTAGTACCGGTTATCAGCCCCAGCATTTT; CDR3aa: CASSTGYQPQHF
abundance: few; d_gene: NA; v_gene: TRBV7-6; j_gene: TRBJ2-7; CDR3nt: TGTGCCAGCAGCTTAATTCAGGACTACGAGCAGTACTTC; CDR3aa: CASSLIQDYEQYF
abundance: NA; d_gene: NA; v_gene: TRBV24-1; j_gene: TRBJ2-5; CDR3nt: TGTGCCACCAGTGAACCCTATTTGGCCCAGGAGACCCAGTACTTC; CDR3aa: CATSEPYLAQETQYF
abundance: few; d_gene: TRBD2; v_gene: TRBV12-3/TRBV12-4; j_gene: TRBJ2-1; CDR3nt: TGTGCCAGCAGTTTAGCGGGAGGGAGCGATGAGCAGTTCTTC; CDR3aa: CASSLAGGSDEQFF
abundance: once; d_gene: NA; v_gene: TRBV6-5; j_gene: TRBJ2-7; CDR3nt: TGTGCCAGCAGCCTCGGAAAGGACGAGCAGTACTTC; CDR3aa: CASSLGKDEQYF
abundance: NA; d_gene: NA; v_gene: TRBV12-3/TRBV12-4; j_gene: TRBJ2-7; CDR3nt: TGTGCCAGCACCTGGGTCGGTAGCGGTTCCGAGCAGTACTTC; CDR3aa: CASTWVGSGSEQYF
abundance: NA; d_gene: NA; v_gene: TRBV12-3/TRBV12-4; j_gene: TRBJ2-3; CDR3nt: TGTGCCAGCAGTTTAGCGGGAGCGATCCGGACGCAGTATTTT; CDR3aa: CASSLAGAIRTQYF
abundance: few; d_gene: NA; v_gene: TRBV9; j_gene: TRBJ2-3; CDR3nt: TGTGCCAGCAGCCAAGGACGCACAGATACGCAGTATTTT; CDR3aa: CASSQGRTDTQYF
abundance: many; d_gene: TRBD1; v_gene: TRBV24-1; j_gene: TRBJ1-5; CDR3nt: TGTGCCACCAGTGAGGGGGGACAGTTTAGCAATCAGCCCCAGCATTTT; CDR3aa: CATSEGGQFSNQPQHF
abundance: NA; d_gene: NA; v_gene: TRBV27; j_gene: TRBJ1-5; CDR3nt: TGTGCCAGCAGCCGGGACTGGCGTGCGGATCAGCCCCAGCATTTT; CDR3aa: CASSRDWRADQPQHF
abundance: few; d_gene: TRBD1; v_gene: TRBV20-1; j_gene: TRBJ1-6; CDR3nt: TGCAGTGCTAGAAAGGGGGCGAGTAATTCACCCCTCCACTTT; CDR3aa: CSARKGASNSPLHF
abundance: NA; d_gene: NA; v_gene: TRBV9; j_gene: TRBJ1-1; CDR3nt: TGTGCCAGCAGCGTAGGGCTTGGGGGAATGAACACTGAAGCTTTCTTT; CDR3aa: CASSVGLGGMNTEAFF
abundance: NA; d_gene: NA; v_gene: TRBV11-2; j_gene: TRBJ2-7; CDR3nt: TGTGCCAGCAGCTCCGCCATTTATAGGGGATCCTACGAGCAGTACTTC; CDR3aa: CASSSAIYRGSYEQYF
abundance: NA; d_gene: TRBD2; v_gene: TRBV9; j_gene: TRBJ2-4; CDR3nt: TGTGCCAGCAGCGTAGGTGTAGCGGGAAACATTCAGTACTTC; CDR3aa: CASSVGVAGNIQYF
abundance: NA; d_gene: NA; v_gene: TRBV2; j_gene: TRBJ2-1; CDR3nt: TGTGCCAGCAGTCCCGGACCCACCCGCCATGAGCAGTTCTTC; CDR3aa: CASSPGPTRHEQFF
abundance: NA; d_gene: TRBD1; v_gene: TRBV5-1; j_gene: TRBJ1-1; CDR3nt: TGCGCCAGCAGCTCGGACAGGGAGGGGGCTGAAGCTTTCTTT; CDR3aa: CASSSDREGAEAFF
abundance: NA; d_gene: TRBD1; v_gene: TRBV7-2; j_gene: TRBJ1-1; CDR3nt: TGTGCCAGCACCGGGACAGGGCCCCCTGAAGCTTTCTTT; CDR3aa: CASTGTGPPEAFF
abundance: few; d_gene: NA; v_gene: TRBV7-2; j_gene: TRBJ2-3; CDR3nt: TGTGCCAGCAGCTTGAGGATAGATACGCAGTATTTT; CDR3aa: CASSLRIDTQYF
abundance: NA; d_gene: TRBD2; v_gene: TRBV4-3; j_gene: TRBJ2-7; CDR3nt: TGCGCCAGCAGCCCAACCGTCGGGGGTATAGCGGGGCCCTACGAGCAGTACTTC; CDR3aa: CASSPTVGGIAGPYEQYF
abundance: few; d_gene: NA; v_gene: TRBV7-2; j_gene: TRBJ2-2; CDR3nt: TGTGCCAGCAGAACGACGCTAGCGAGCCACACCGGGGAGCTGTTTTTT; CDR3aa: CASRTTLASHTGELFF
abundance: NA; d_gene: NA; v_gene: TRBV20-1; j_gene: TRBJ1-3; CDR3nt: TGCAGTGCGATGAAAGATGCGGGAAACACCATATATTTT; CDR3aa: CSAMKDAGNTIYF
abundance: NA; d_gene: TRBD1; v_gene: TRBV12-3/TRBV12-4; j_gene: TRBJ1-2; CDR3nt: TGTGCCAGCAGTCACGGCCTAACAGGGGGCTATGGCTACACCTTC; CDR3aa: CASSHGLTGGYGYTF
abundance: few; d_gene: NA; v_gene: TRBV11-3; j_gene: TRBJ2-3; CDR3nt: TGTGCCAGCAGCTGGCCGACCTCGGGCCCCGTCCAGTCGGATACGCAGTATTTT; CDR3aa: CASSWPTSGPVQSDTQYF
abundance: few; d_gene: TRBD1; v_gene: TRBV5-5; j_gene: TRBJ1-1; CDR3nt: TGTGCCAGCAGCGTACAGGGGGCTACTGAAGCTTTCTTT; CDR3aa: CASSVQGATEAFF
abundance: many; d_gene: NA; v_gene: TRBV20-1; j_gene: TRBJ1-5; CDR3nt: TGCAGTGCTAGAGAACCAGGGGATCAGCCCCAGCATTTT; CDR3aa: CSAREPGDQPQHF
abundance: NA; d_gene: NA; v_gene: TRBV5-4; j_gene: TRBJ1-1; CDR3nt: TGTGCCAGCAGCTTGGGGACGGGGGCCTTCACTGAAGCTTTCTTT; CDR3aa: CASSLGTGAFTEAFF
abundance: few; d_gene: NA; v_gene: TRBV29-1; j_gene: TRBJ1-4; CDR3nt: TGCAGCGTGAAGGGTCCGGCTAATGAAAAACTGTTTTTT; CDR3aa: CSVKGPANEKLFF
abundance: few; d_gene: TRBD2; v_gene: TRBV7-6; j_gene: TRBJ2-1; CDR3nt: TGTGCCAGCAGCTTAGTTGTCTCTAGCGGGAGTATTCATGAGCAGTTCTTC; CDR3aa: CASSLVVSSGSIHEQFF
abundance: few; d_gene: NA; v_gene: TRBV12-3/TRBV12-4; j_gene: TRBJ2-3; CDR3nt: TGTGCCAGCAGTTTTCGGGGGTTTAGCACAGATACGCAGTATTTT; CDR3aa: CASSFRGFSTDTQYF
abundance: NA; d_gene: NA; v_gene: TRBV6-6; j_gene: TRBJ2-7; CDR3nt: TGTGCCAGCAGTTACGCTCAGCCACACGAGCAGTACTTC; CDR3aa: CASSYAQPHEQYF
abundance: NA; d_gene: NA; v_gene: TRBV7-9; j_gene: TRBJ1-1; CDR3nt: TGTGCCAGCAGCCCGGGGGTGGTGGACACTGAAGCTTTCTTT; CDR3aa: CASSPGVVDTEAFF
abundance: many; d_gene: TRBD2; v_gene: TRBV7-2; j_gene: TRBJ2-1; CDR3nt: TGCGCCAGCAGCCCGACTAGCGGGTCATACAATGAGCAGTTCTTC; CDR3aa: CASSPTSGSYNEQFF
abundance: few; d_gene: TRBD1; v_gene: TRBV24-1; j_gene: TRBJ1-1; CDR3nt: TGTGCCACCAGTCAGGGGGGCAGAGACACTGAAGCTTTCTTT; CDR3aa: CATSQGGRDTEAFF
abundance: few; d_gene: TRBD2; v_gene: TRBV12-3/TRBV12-4; j_gene: TRBJ2-3; CDR3nt: TGTGCCAGCAGTTGGACTAGTTCTAGCACAGATACGCAGTATTTT; CDR3aa: CASSWTSSSTDTQYF
abundance: few; d_gene: TRBD2; v_gene: TRBV5-1; j_gene: TRBJ2-3; CDR3nt: TGCGCCAGCAGCTCGGGACTAGCGGGGGTGGATACGCAGTATTTT; CDR3aa: CASSSGLAGVDTQYF
abundance: NA; d_gene: NA; v_gene: TRBV12-3/TRBV12-4; j_gene: TRBJ2-7; CDR3nt: TGTGCCAGCAGTTTAGGGATGACGTGGTACTTC; CDR3aa: CASSLGMTWYF
abundance: few; d_gene: NA; v_gene: TRBV5-1; j_gene: TRBJ2-5; CDR3nt: TGCGCCAGCAGCTTTGGACAGAAAGAGACCCAGTACTTC; CDR3aa: CASSFGQKETQYF
abundance: NA; d_gene: NA; v_gene: TRBV29-1; j_gene: TRBJ2-3; CDR3nt: TGCAGCGTTCGGACTAACACAGATACGCAGTATTTT; CDR3aa: CSVRTNTDTQYF
abundance: NA; d_gene: NA; v_gene: TRBV14; j_gene: TRBJ1-1; CDR3nt: TGTGCCAGCAGCCCGGTCAAAAACACTGAAGCTTTCTTT; CDR3aa: CASSPVKNTEAFF
abundance: NA; d_gene: TRBD2; v_gene: TRBV10-2; j_gene: TRBJ2-5; CDR3nt: TGCGCCAGCAGTGGGCCTAGCGGGGTTGAGACCCAGTACTTC; CDR3aa: CASSGPSGVETQYF
abundance: once; d_gene: NA; v_gene: TRBV2; j_gene: TRBJ2-7; CDR3nt: TGTGCCAGCTGCCGGGACACCCAAGGGTTCGAGCAGTACTTC; CDR3aa: CASCRDTQGFEQYF
abundance: many; d_gene: TRBD1; v_gene: TRBV29-1; j_gene: TRBJ1-5; CDR3nt: TGCAGCGCTGGTGCGGCTTTGGACAGGGCAGCCCAGCATTTT; CDR3aa: CSAGAALDRAAQHF
abundance: few; d_gene: TRBD2; v_gene: TRBV29-1; j_gene: TRBJ2-5; CDR3nt: TGCAGCGTTGATCGAGCGGGAAGAGAGACCCAGTACTTC; CDR3aa: CSVDRAGRETQYF
abundance: NA; d_gene: TRBD2; v_gene: TRBV4-1; j_gene: TRBJ2-3; CDR3nt: TGCGCCAGCAGCCAAGATTTCACTAGCGGGGGCACAGATACGCAGTATTTT; CDR3aa: CASSQDFTSGGTDTQYF
abundance: few; d_gene: NA; v_gene: TRBV27; j_gene: TRBJ2-7; CDR3nt: TGTGCCAGCAGTTGGGGGGCTGGGAAAACCTACGAGCAGTACTTC; CDR3aa: CASSWGAGKTYEQYF